This TCR beta chain was sequenced for a study of ipilimumab plus nivolumab after autologous stem cell transplantation (dated by TCRdb to the early 2020s). Regarding the study in general: The median number of doses that trial patients received was four or five for ipilimumab and about 8 for nivolumab. Both primary refractory and relapsed disease were represented in the DLBCL cohort, where 18-month progression-free survival was 85.7% and 28.6%, respectively. Patients undergoing autologous transplant for high-risk diffuse large B cell lymphoma, mature T cell lymphoma, or multiple myeloma were enrolled in the trial. The intent-to-treat population of the trial was made up of 30 to 40 patients. Study-level results and caveats: Combined checkpoint inhibition appeared tolerable as post-transplant consolidation, according to the authors' conclusion. The authors stated that profiles of the T cell receptor repertoire, regulatory T cell phenotype and gut microbiota provided a biologic rationale for studying this approach further.

The library relied on the immunoSEQ multiplex PCR assay. Drawn from immuneACCESS, this table holds only the in-frame rearrangements with V and J called that TCRdb kept. Clones are partly lost; checked studies trace under half to an unresolved V gene and leave the rest unexplained. This sample has about 16,000 clones in its table, and around 68% of those were observed once. Less than 25% of the sample belongs to the ten largest clones. Checkpoint therapy began 14 to 28 days after autologous transplant, with ipilimumab given at 1 mg/kg intravenously on day 1 of selected weeks. Nivolumab was given at 3 mg/kg intravenously on day 1 of weeks 1, 4, 7, 10, and every two weeks through week 26. Combined checkpoint inhibition with ipilimumab and nivolumab as consolidation after autologous stem cell transplantation was tested in a Phase Ib clinical trial. The junction carries 9 bases between V and J, which are trimmed by 3 bases and 4 bases respectively. The CDR3, cysteine through phenylalanine, is 14 amino acids long. Of the read, only the CDR3 DNA is kept; its 42 bases are in frame from base 1. The CDR1 and CDR2 encoded by the germline V gene are SGHAT and FQNNGV.

This clone was counted between two and nine times. The antigen this receptor binds is unknown. No much larger clonotype is one base removed from it; base qualities were not supplied. This TCR was recovered from a male donor with diffuse large B-cell lymphoma. The specimen was PBMCs, collected in a trial of ipilimumab plus nivolumab as post-transplant consolidation. Here the chain combines TRBV11-2 and TRBJ2-2; the D gene is not confidently resolved. The sequenced DNA is TGTGCCAGCAGCTTGTCCCAACTCACCGGGGAGCTGTTTTTT. It codes for CASSLSQLTGELFF.